This T cell receptor (beta chain) is from a study of blood T cell repertoires in COVID-19. The protocol was immunoSEQ multiplex PCR, while the TCRdb copy is restricted to in-frame clones and leaves out a portion. The data show about 260,000 clones, with about 90% seen just once and over 9% held by the top ten. The CDR3 is made up of 15 amino acids. V was clipped by 4 bases and J by 6 bases; unmatched bases: 10. CDR1 KGHSH and CDR2 LQKENI come from the germline V gene. V and J are TRBV18 and TRBJ2-7; TRBD2 matches at 9 bases. This TCR came from a woman aged 30 to 39 with COVID-19, enrolled during active disease. The material sequenced was peripheral blood. The CDR3 nucleotides are TGTGCCAGCTCACAGGTTAGCGGGAGTAACGTCGAGCAGTACTTC. This encodes CASSQVSGSNVEQYF.